This entry lists 9 T cell receptor beta chains sequenced from one sample in a study of cytomegalovirus exposure and HLA in healthy donors. PCR involved 60 Vbeta and 13 Jbeta primers. The data were produced by immunoSEQ multiplex PCR, yet TCRdb's version contains in-frame clones alone and is incomplete. The profile shows approximately 120,000 clones, about 81% of them singletons. Sequenced sample: PBMCs. These receptors originate from a woman in her 30s in good health and CMV-seronegative.

In its sample, this clone was seen a few times. The chain employs TRBV29-1 and TRBJ1-2; possible D gene TRBD1, 5 bases. Germline V gene data show CDR1 as SQVTM and CDR2 as ANQGSEA. Trimming pared 7 bases from V and 3 bases from J, leaving 15 bases between. This CDR3 spans 13 amino acids. The DNA for the CDR3 is TGCAGCGCTGACAAACAGGTAGACTATGGCTACACCTTC. Translation gives CSADKQVDYGYTF.

The chain carries TRBV7-2 and TRBJ1-2, with no clear D. Trimming cost V 1 base and J 0 bases, with 9 bases left between them. From germline, CDR1 is SGHTA and CDR2 FQGNSA. This CDR3 is 15 amino acids long. DNA for the CDR3: TGTGCCAGCAGCTTAGACCCCCTAGCTAACTATGGCTACACCTTC. This translates into CASSLDPLANYGYTF.

Notes on this clone: The junction departs from germline at one end; a sequencing error may be responsible. The chain carries TRBV7-9 and TRBJ1-2; possibly TRBD1 for D (5 bases). From germline, CDR1 is SEHNR and CDR2 FQNEAQ (reference sequence). The CDR3 totals 18 residues. The CDR3 here is CSSSPLYRPQVANYGYTF. CDR3 nucleotides: TGTTCCAGCAGCCCCCTTTACCGCCCACAGGTAGCTAACTATGGCTACACCTTC.

This sequence joins TRBV5-4 and TRBJ2-1; 12 nucleotides line up with TRBD2. The V segment lost 0 bases and the J segment 9 bases; nucleotides outside the gene matches: 10. Germline V lookup: CDR1 SGHNT, CDR2 YYREEE (reference sequence). This CDR3 has 17 residues. CDR3 amino acids: CASSLVASGLAGFEQFF. As DNA, the CDR3 is TGTGCCAGCAGCTTGGTAGCTTCGGGACTAGCGGGTTTTGAGCAGTTCTTC.

The chain links TRBV27 to TRBJ1-2, with no clear D. Germline V CDR1 and CDR2: MNHEY, SMNVEV (reference sequence). The CDR3 is 13 residues long. The V end lost 4 bases, the J end lost 1 base, and 7 bases lay between the germline ends. CDR3 protein: CASSSEYNYGYTF. In DNA, the CDR3 is TGTGCCAGCAGTTCCGAGTATAACTATGGCTACACCTTC.

The J gene is TRBJ1-2, the V gene TRBV6-6, with TRBD1 matching 12 bases. This CDR3 region has 16 residues. With V trimmed by 7 bases and J by 4 bases, 10 bases remained unmatched. Germline values: CDR1 MNHNY, CDR2 SVGAGI (reference sequence). The CDR3 reads CASTRGDRGRGYGYTF. DNA for the CDR3: TGTGCCAGCACCAGGGGGGACAGGGGGCGCGGCTATGGCTACACCTTC.

The chain joins TRBV29-1 to TRBJ2-1, with D maybe TRBD1 (7 bases). Trimming shortened V by 6 bases and J by 2 bases, and 20 bases separated the two germline ends. CDR1 is SQVTM and CDR2 is ANQGSEA in the germline V gene. The CDR3 covers 16 residues. The CDR3 spells CSVIGGTVHPYNEQFF. CDR3 DNA sequence: TGCAGCGTAATTGGCGGGACAGTCCACCCCTACAATGAGCAGTTCTTC.

The chain has TRBV30 and TRBJ1-4; 8 bases line up with TRBD1. From germline, CDR1 is GTSNPN and CDR2 SVGIG (reference sequence). This CDR3 is built from 16 residues. V was clipped by 3 bases and J by 7 bases; unmatched bases: 13. The DNA for the CDR3 is TGTGCCTGGAGCCTCCGAGGACAGGGACGGGCTGAAAAACTGTTTTTT. It is translated as CAWSLRGQGRAEKLFF.

This clone was detected once. The chain has TRBV5-4 and TRBJ2-3; 9 nucleotides align to TRBD2. The CDR3 loop spans 16 amino acids. With V trimmed by 4 bases and J by 0 bases, 6 bases remained unmatched. The germline CDR1 and CDR2 sequences are SGHNT and YYREEE (reference sequence). CDR3: CASSPQAGGSTDTQYF. The CDR3 DNA reads as TGTGCCAGCAGCCCCCAAGCGGGGGGTAGCACAGATACGCAGTATTTT.